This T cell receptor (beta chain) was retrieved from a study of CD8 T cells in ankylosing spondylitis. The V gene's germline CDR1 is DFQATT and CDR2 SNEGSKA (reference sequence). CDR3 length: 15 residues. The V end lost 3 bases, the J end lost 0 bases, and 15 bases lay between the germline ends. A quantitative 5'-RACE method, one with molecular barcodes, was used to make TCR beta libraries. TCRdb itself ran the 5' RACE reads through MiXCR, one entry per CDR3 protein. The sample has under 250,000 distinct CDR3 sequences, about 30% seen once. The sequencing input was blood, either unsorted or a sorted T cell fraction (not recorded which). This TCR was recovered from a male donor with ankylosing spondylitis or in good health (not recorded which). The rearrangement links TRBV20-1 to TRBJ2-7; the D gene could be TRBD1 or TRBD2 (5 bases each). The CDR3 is CSARGVRSSSYEQYF. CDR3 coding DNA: TGCAGTGCTAGGGGGGTCCGCTCCAGCTCCTACGAGCAGTACTTC.